These 27 T cell receptor beta chains were all obtained from the same sample, sequenced in a study of blood T cell repertoires in COVID-19. Only in-frame clones appear in the TCRdb table, and some are missing; sequencing was by immunoSEQ multiplex PCR. Altogether about 140,000 clones are present, roughly 87% being singletons, with the ten largest covering approximately 0.95%. Source material: peripheral blood. These receptors were obtained from a woman aged 45-65 years with acute or convalescent COVID-19.

The chain links TRBV5-4 to TRBJ2-2, with 7 bases fitting TRBD1. The V segment lost 5 bases and the J segment 1 base; nucleotides outside the gene matches: 5. This CDR3 region has 15 residues. CDR1 is SGHNT and CDR2 is YYREEE in the germline V gene (reference sequence). The CDR3 nucleotides read TGTGCCAGCAGTATAGGGGACAGGAACACCGGGGAGCTGTTTTTT. It translates to CASSIGDRNTGELFF.

This chain links TRBV7-3 with TRBJ2-6, with TRBD1 as a possible D gene (6 bases). The CDR3 is made up of 21 amino acids. Trimming stripped 0 bases from V and 4 bases from J, with 25 bases between. The germline gives CDR1 SGHTA, CDR2 FQGTGA. For the CDR3, the DNA is TGTGCCAGCAGCTTAACTGTCCCTACAGGGTTTGGGTCGCCCGGGGCCAACGTCCTGACTTTC. Protein sequence: CASSLTVPTGFGSPGANVLTF.

The chain couples TRBV7-2 to TRBJ2-7, with a weak D call TRBD2 (5 bases). Trimming shortened V by 0 bases and J by 2 bases, and 11 bases separated the two germline ends. CDR3 length equals 15 residues. CDR1 SGHTA and CDR2 FQGNSA come from the germline V gene. The CDR3 is CASSLALDSPYEQYF. The CDR3 nucleotides are TGTGCCAGCAGCTTAGCTTTGGACTCCCCCTACGAGCAGTACTTC. Full variable domain (rest looked up from reference TRBV7-2 and TRBJ2-7): GAGVSQSPSNKVTEKGKDVELRCDPISGHTALYWYRQSLGQGLEFLIYFQGNSAPDKSGLPSDRFSAERTGGSVSTLTIQRTQQEDSAVYLCASSLALDSPYEQYFGPGTRLTVT.

The chain employs TRBV6-1 and TRBJ2-2; 7 positions agree with TRBD1. Per the germline V gene, CDR1 is MNHNS and CDR2 is SASEGT. With 1 base clipped from V and 3 bases from J, the junction kept 2 bases outside the gene matches. This CDR3 is built from 15 residues. The CDR3 nucleotides are TGTGCCAGCAGTGAAGACAGGGGATACACCGGGGAGCTGTTTTTT. Translated: CASSEDRGYTGELFF.

This sequence joins TRBV6-5 and TRBJ1-2; possible D gene TRBD1, 6 bases. The germline V gene has CDR1 MNHEY and CDR2 SVGAGI. V was clipped by 5 bases and J by 7 bases, with 14 bases between them. The CDR3 length is 13 residues. The CDR3 loop is CASSPPGAGGYTF. The DNA of the CDR3 is TGTGCCAGCAGTCCCCCAGGGGCCGGTGGCTACACCTTC.

The chain has TRBV9 and TRBJ2-7, with D perhaps matching TRBD2 (5 bases). V shed 1 base and J shed 0 bases, with 11 bases lying between them. Germline V gives CDR1 SGDLS, CDR2 YYNGEE. This CDR3 is built from 15 residues. The CDR3 spells CASSVSGQSSYEQYF. The DNA of the CDR3 is TGTGCCAGCAGCGTAAGCGGCCAGAGCTCCTACGAGCAGTACTTC.

The chain employs TRBV18 and TRBJ1-1; D is possibly TRBD1 (6 bases). The V end was cut by 6 bases, the J end by 4 bases, with 18 bases between. CDR3 size: 15 residues. Germline CDR1 is KGHSH and CDR2 is LQKENI. CDR3 coding DNA: TGTGCCAGCTCCCCCGTTGTGGGGGCAGGCACTGAAGCTTTCTTT. Translating it yields CASSPVVGAGTEAFF. Looking up the rest from reference TRBV18 and TRBJ1-1 gives the full variable domain: NAGVMQNPRHLVRRRGQEARLRCSPMKGHSHVYWYRQLPEEGLKFMVYLQKENIIDESGMPKERFSAEFPKEGPSILRIQQVVRGDSAAYFCASSPVVGAGTEAFFGQGTRLTVV.

This chain connects TRBV10-3 to TRBJ1-1; weak D call: TRBD1 (5 bases). The V end was cut by 8 bases, the J end by 1 base, with 14 bases between. The CDR3 runs to 14 residues. CDR1 and CDR2 (germline): ENHRY, SYGVKD. CDR3 protein: CAIRKGRGNTEAFF. The CDR3 DNA is TGTGCCATCCGGAAGGGAAGGGGGAACACTGAAGCTTTCTTT.

The J gene is TRBJ2-2, the V gene TRBV5-1; 9 nucleotides align to TRBD1. The germline V gene has CDR1 SGHRS and CDR2 YFSETQ. Unmatched junction bases numbered 8, after V lost 5 bases and J lost 3 bases. The CDR3 sequence is 16 residues long. CDR3 in amino acids: CASSFRTGEDTGELFF. CDR3 nucleotides: TGCGCCAGCAGTTTTAGGACAGGGGAGGACACCGGGGAGCTGTTTTTT.

The V and J genes are TRBV6-5 and TRBJ2-5, with 7 bases that match TRBD2. Germline CDR1 reads MNHEY; CDR2 reads SVGAGI. V gave up 0 bases and J gave up 4 bases; unmatched junction bases: 5. CDR3 size: 15 residues. CDR3: CASSYSGGSSETQYF. The CDR3 bases are TGTGCCAGCAGTTACTCGGGCGGGAGTTCAGAGACCCAGTACTTC.

The V call is TRBV30, the J call TRBJ1-4; the D gene is possibly TRBD1 (5 bases). CDR3 length equals 14 residues. Germline CDR1 reads GTSNPN; CDR2 reads SVGIG (reference sequence). Trimming took off 3 bases at V and 6 bases at J, with 14 bases between the two ends. This CDR3 is CAWSQGDLDEKLFF. The CDR3 coding sequence is TGTGCCTGGAGCCAGGGTGACCTGGATGAAAAACTGTTTTTT. The full variable domain, in which reference TRBV30 and TRBJ1-4 provide the parts outside the CDR3, is SQTIHQWPATLVQPVGSPLSLECTVEGTSNPNLYWYRQAAGRGLQLLFYSVGIGQISSEVPQNLSASRPQDRQFILSSKKLLLSDSGFYLCAWSQGDLDEKLFFGSGTQLSVL.

The V gene is TRBV27, the J gene TRBJ1-2; TRBD1 agrees at 9 bases. Per the germline V gene, CDR1 is MNHEY and CDR2 is SMNVEV (reference sequence). CDR3 length: 14 amino acids. Trimming took 4 bases from V and 7 from J; bases not matched to a gene: 7. The CDR3 reads CASSYLTGGGGYTF. CDR3 in DNA: TGTGCCAGCAGTTACCTGACAGGGGGTGGTGGCTACACCTTC.

This sequence joins TRBV2 and TRBJ2-6, with TRBD1 as a possible D gene (5 bases). The CDR3 spans 16 residues. CDR1 and CDR2 (germline): SNHLY, FYNNEI. Trimming removed 4 bases from V and 0 bases from J, with 10 bases in between. This CDR3 reads CASSATGPSGANVLTF. CDR3 DNA: TGTGCCAGCAGTGCTACAGGACCCTCTGGGGCCAACGTCCTGACTTTC.

The chain uses TRBV2 and TRBJ2-5; possible D gene TRBD1, 6 bases. Between the trimmed V and J ends, which lost 6 bases and 5 bases, there was a span of 10 bases. This CDR3 spans 12 amino acids. CDR1 and CDR2 (germline): SNHLY, FYNNEI. CDR3 sequence: CASSETGETQYF. CDR3 coding DNA: TGTGCCAGCAGCGAAACAGGGGAGACCCAGTACTTC.

The rearrangement links TRBV5-4 to TRBJ1-2, with D possibly matching TRBD1 (5 bases). Germline V gene sequence: CDR1 SGHNT, CDR2 YYREEE (reference sequence). CDR3 length equals 14 residues. V lost 1 base to trimming and J lost 2 bases, with 9 bases between them. Here the CDR3 reads CASSLPGVNYGYTF. The CDR3 region has the DNA TGTGCCAGCAGCTTGCCGGGGGTAAACTATGGCTACACCTTC.

The CDR3 loop is CASSPVSGVTGELFF. CDR3 bases: TGTGCCAGCTCACCAGTTTCAGGGGTCACCGGGGAGCTGTTTTTT. The chain links TRBV18 to TRBJ2-2, with D possibly TRBD1 on 6 matching bases. Germline loops: CDR1 KGHSH, CDR2 LQKENI. V lost 2 bases to trimming and J lost 4 bases, with 11 bases between them. The CDR3 is 15 amino acids.

The chain recombines TRBV28 with TRBJ1-2; the D gene is possibly TRBD1 (6 bases). This CDR3 contains 13 residues. The V end was cut by 6 bases, the J end by 7 bases, with 15 bases between. Germline loops: CDR1 MDHEN, CDR2 SYDVKM. The CDR3: CASRRVGGAGYTF. The CDR3 DNA reads as TGTGCCAGCAGGCGAGTGGGGGGGGCTGGCTACACCTTC.

This chain links TRBV24-1 with TRBJ1-6; 7 nucleotides agree with TRBD1. Germline CDR1 KGHDR, CDR2 SFDVKD. This CDR3 contains 19 residues. Germline trimming cut 1 base from V and 0 bases from J; bases unmatched to any gene: 8. CDR3 amino acids: CATSDFSPGGSSYNSPLHF. In DNA, the CDR3 is TGTGCCACCAGTGATTTTTCCCCAGGGGGGAGCTCCTATAATTCACCCCTCCACTTT.

This clone was found a few times. The chain is built from TRBV5-1 and TRBJ1-1, with 7 bases matching TRBD1. V shed 0 bases, J shed 5 bases, and the junction held 10 bases outside the gene matches. The CDR3 loop spans 16 amino acids. CDR1 is SGHRS, CDR2 YFSETQ, per germline. As DNA, the CDR3 is TGCGCCAGCAGCTTGGTCAGGTCCTTACAGGGGACTGAAGCTTTCTTT. Translating it yields CASSLVRSLQGTEAFF.

The chain joins TRBV5-1 to TRBJ2-6; 11 positions match TRBD1. The CDR3 totals 20 residues. The junction had 16 bases not matched to a gene; V was cut back by 4 bases and J by 4 bases. Germline-derived CDR1 and CDR2 are SGHRS and YFSETQ. For the CDR3, the DNA is TGCGCCAGCAGCCACCAGCGGACGGGACAGGGGGTGTCAGGGGCCAACGTCCTGACTTTC. Translation: CASSHQRTGQGVSGANVLTF.

This chain joins TRBV13 and TRBJ2-1; TRBD2 aligns across 11 bases. Losses at the gene ends were 5 bases for V and 2 bases for J; bases not matched to a gene: 2. The CDR3 consists of 15 residues. Germline lookup yields CDR1 PRHDT and CDR2 FYEKMQ (reference sequence). CDR3 DNA: TGTGCCAGCAGCCTTAGCGGGGGGGCCTACAATGAGCAGTTCTTC. Amino acid sequence: CASSLSGGAYNEQFF.

This clone was picked up a small number of times. V and J are TRBV9 and TRBJ2-3; D ambiguous. Trimming shortened V by 0 bases and J by 2 bases, and 10 bases separated the two germline ends. From germline, CDR1 is SGDLS and CDR2 YYNGEE. The CDR3 loop spans 15 amino acids. For the CDR3, the DNA is TGTGCCAGCAGCGTAGGAGGCAGTTACACAGATACGCAGTATTTT. This translates into CASSVGGSYTDTQYF. Full variable domain (outside the CDR3, taken from reference TRBV9 and TRBJ2-3): DSGVTQTPKHLITATGQRVTLRCSPRSGDLSVYWYQQSLDQGLQFLIQYYNGEERAKGNILERFSAQQFPDLHSELNLSSLELGDSALYFCASSVGGSYTDTQYFGPGTRLTVL.

This chain links TRBV5-1 with TRBJ2-3; the D gene is possibly TRBD1 (5 bases). This CDR3 spans 15 amino acids. Looked up from germline, CDR1 is SGHRS and CDR2 is YFSETQ. Trimming cost V 0 bases and J 5 bases, with 13 bases left between them. DNA of the CDR3: TGCGCCAGCAGCTTGGATCTGGGGCCTGGAGATACGCAGTATTTT. Encoded protein: CASSLDLGPGDTQYF.

The chain has TRBV10-3 and TRBJ1-2; 10 bases line up with TRBD1. This CDR3 is built from 18 residues. Germline loops: CDR1 ENHRY, CDR2 SYGVKD. Unmatched junction bases numbered 17, after V lost 2 bases and J lost 8 bases. Written as DNA, the CDR3 is TGTGCCATCAGTGAGACCATGGACCGGGACAGGGGATGGAGCGGCTACACCTTC. As protein: CAISETMDRDRGWSGYTF.

Written as DNA, the CDR3 is TGTGCCAGCACCCCTCGGGGCACAGATACGCAGTATTTT. Translated, it gives CASTPRGTDTQYF. The chain combines TRBV27 with TRBJ2-3; D is uncertain. Trimming pared 7 bases from V and 1 base from J, leaving 9 bases between. In germline, CDR1 is MNHEY, CDR2 SMNVEV (reference sequence). The CDR3 runs 13 residues.

This clone was recorded once. This chain uses TRBV29-1 with TRBJ1-1; unclear D gene. Trimming took off 6 bases at V and 1 base at J, with 12 bases between the two ends. Germline V gives CDR1 SQVTM, CDR2 ANQGSEA. This CDR3 is built from 13 residues. The CDR3 loop reads CSVLADTNTEAFF. CDR3 nucleotide sequence: TGCAGCGTGCTCGCCGACACGAACACTGAAGCTTTCTTT.

This clone was picked up one time. This chain connects TRBV6-2 or TRBV6-3 to TRBJ1-4; 8 bases match TRBD1. V was clipped by 6 bases and J by 8 bases; unmatched bases: 8. The germline gives CDR1 MNHEY, CDR2 SVGEGT. CDR3 length: 14 amino acids. Written as DNA, the CDR3 is TGTGCCAGCAGCTTTGGACAGGGTGAAGAAAAACTGTTTTTT. Encoded protein: CASSFGQGEEKLFF.